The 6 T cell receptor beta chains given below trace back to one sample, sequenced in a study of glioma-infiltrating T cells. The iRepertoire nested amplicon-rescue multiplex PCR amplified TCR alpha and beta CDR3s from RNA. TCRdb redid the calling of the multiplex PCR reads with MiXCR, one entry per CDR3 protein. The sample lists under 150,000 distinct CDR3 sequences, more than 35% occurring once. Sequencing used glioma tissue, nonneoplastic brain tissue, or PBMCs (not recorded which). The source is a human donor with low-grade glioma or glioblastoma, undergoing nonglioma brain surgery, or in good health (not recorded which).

The CDR3 is CASSYPLGGMNTEAFF. The DNA for the CDR3 is TGTGCCAGCAGTTACCCCCTGGGGGGGATGAACACTGAAGCTTTCTTT. The rearrangement uses TRBV6-6 and TRBJ1-1; a possible D gene is TRBD1 (5 bases). The germline V gene encodes CDR1 MNHNY and CDR2 SVGAGI (reference sequence). The CDR3 is 16 amino acids. Trimming took 2 bases from V and 0 from J, leaving 13 bases between them.

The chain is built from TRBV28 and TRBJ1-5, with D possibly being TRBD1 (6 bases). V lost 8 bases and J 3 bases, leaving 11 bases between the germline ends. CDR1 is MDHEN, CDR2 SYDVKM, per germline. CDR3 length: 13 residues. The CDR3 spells CASGTGNNQPQHF. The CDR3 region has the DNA TGTGCCAGCGGTACAGGGAACAATCAGCCCCAGCATTTT.

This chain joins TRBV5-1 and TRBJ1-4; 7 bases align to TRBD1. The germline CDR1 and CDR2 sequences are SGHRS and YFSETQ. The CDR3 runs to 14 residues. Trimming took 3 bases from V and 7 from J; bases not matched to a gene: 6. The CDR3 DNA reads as TGCGCCAGCAGCTCCCCTGACAGGGCTGAAAAACTGTTTTTT. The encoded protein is CASSSPDRAEKLFF.

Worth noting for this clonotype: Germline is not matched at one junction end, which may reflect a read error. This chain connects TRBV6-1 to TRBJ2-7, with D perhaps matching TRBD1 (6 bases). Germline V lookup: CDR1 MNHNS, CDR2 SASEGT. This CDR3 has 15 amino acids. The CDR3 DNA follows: TGTGCCAGCAGTCAAGCGGTGCGAGGGGGATACGAGCAGTACTTC. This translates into CASSQAVRGGYEQYF.

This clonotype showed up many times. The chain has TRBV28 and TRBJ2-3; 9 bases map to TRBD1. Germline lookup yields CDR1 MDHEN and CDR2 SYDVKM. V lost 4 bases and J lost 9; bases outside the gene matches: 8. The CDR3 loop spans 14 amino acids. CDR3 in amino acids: CASSSGQGRVTQYF. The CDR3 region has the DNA TGTGCCAGCAGTTCAGGACAGGGGCGCGTCACGCAGTATTTT.

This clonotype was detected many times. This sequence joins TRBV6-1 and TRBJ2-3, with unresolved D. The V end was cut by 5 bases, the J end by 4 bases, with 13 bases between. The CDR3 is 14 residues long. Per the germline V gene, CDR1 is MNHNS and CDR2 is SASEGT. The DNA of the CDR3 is TGTGCCAGCAGTTCAAGGCAGCCGGCAGATACGCAGTATTTT. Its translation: CASSSRQPADTQYF.